This entry lists 17 T cell receptor beta chains sequenced from one sample in a study of cytomegalovirus exposure and HLA in healthy donors. This PCR relied on a set of 60 Vbeta primers and 13 Jbeta primers. Profiling relied on immunoSEQ multiplex PCR, and the TCRdb table lists in-frame clones only, not all of them. The sample contains roughly 200,000 clones, 8.5% to 10% of which appear only once. The specimen sequenced was PBMCs. These TCRs come from a woman aged 25 to 39 in good health and CMV-seropositive.

This clone was observed a handful of times. CDR3 loop: CASSSGTGKDTQYF. As DNA, the CDR3 is TGTGCCAGCAGCTCCGGGACAGGGAAAGATACGCAGTATTTT. The chain carries TRBV27 and TRBJ2-3; TRBD1 agrees at 9 bases. CDR1 is MNHEY and CDR2 is SMNVEV in the germline V gene (reference sequence). V dropped 6 bases and J dropped 5; count of bases not matched to a gene: 6. The CDR3 has 14 residues.

On this clone: This sample also contains other DNA sequences that code for the same CDR3. V usage is TRBV14 and J usage is TRBJ2-2; D is undetermined. With 0 bases removed from V and 6 bases from J, the gap between germline ends came to 8 bases. Germline-derived CDR1 and CDR2 are SGHDN and FVKESK. The CDR3 contains 14 residues. In nucleotides, the CDR3 is TGTGCCAGCAGCCAAGATCTTGGAGCCGGGGAGCTGTTTTTT. Its translation: CASSQDLGAGELFF.

This clone was recorded a few times. The rearrangement uses TRBV27 and TRBJ2-3; 7 bases map to TRBD2. V shed 7 bases, J shed 6 bases, and the junction held 13 bases outside the gene matches. The CDR3 spans 15 residues. CDR1 is MNHEY, CDR2 SMNVEV, per germline (reference sequence). The CDR3 loop reads CASNWGGGGVDTQYF. CDR3 DNA sequence: TGTGCCAGCAATTGGGGGGGAGGTGGAGTGGATACGCAGTATTTT.

This clone was observed a handful of times. The chain combines TRBV5-1 with TRBJ2-3; D is possibly TRBD2 (6 bases). The CDR3 runs 16 residues. Germline V lookup: CDR1 SGHRS, CDR2 YFSETQ. The V end lost 5 bases, the J end lost 0 bases, and 16 bases lay between the germline ends. CDR3 DNA: TGCGCCAGCAGGGATACTAAGCGGGCCAGCACAGATACGCAGTATTTT. The encoded protein is CASRDTKRASTDTQYF.

V usage is TRBV7-2 and J usage is TRBJ1-2; a weak D match, TRBD1 (5 bases). The V gene's germline CDR1 is SGHTA and CDR2 FQGNSA. This CDR3 comprises 13 residues. V lost 5 bases to trimming and J lost 7 bases, with 14 bases between them. Here the CDR3 reads CASSTPQGFGYTF. For the CDR3, the DNA is TGTGCCAGCAGCACACCCCAGGGTTTTGGCTACACCTTC. Supplemented by reference TRBV7-2 and TRBJ1-2, the full variable domain reads GAGVSQSPSNKVTEKGKDVELRCDPISGHTALYWYRQSLGQGLEFLIYFQGNSAPDKSGLPSDRFSAERTGGSVSTLTIQRTQQEDSAVYLCASSTPQGFGYTFGSGTRLTVV.

This chain links TRBV5-1 with TRBJ2-1; D is ambiguous. CDR3 length: 11 residues. The V gene's germline CDR1 is SGHRS and CDR2 YFSETQ. Trimming left V 2 bases short and J 7 bases short, with 4 bases between. This chain's CDR3 is CASSFYNEQFF. The CDR3 DNA follows: TGCGCCAGCAGCTTCTATAATGAGCAGTTCTTC.

The table lists this clone with a few counts. The chain recombines TRBV19 with TRBJ1-4; 9 bases are shared with TRBD1. Germline assignment: CDR1 LNHDA and CDR2 SQIVND (reference sequence). V lost 9 bases, J lost 7 bases, and 6 bases stayed unmatched. The CDR3 is 13 amino acids. The DNA for the CDR3 is TGTGCCAGCCGAACAGGGGGCCGTGAAAAACTGTTTTTT. It encodes CASRTGGREKLFF.

This chain joins TRBV25-1 and TRBJ1-5; D may be TRBD1 (5 bases). This CDR3 contains 14 residues. Germline CDR1 and CDR2: MGHDK and SYGVNS. The V and J ends lost 2 bases and 2 bases respectively, with 7 bases between them. CDR3 in amino acids: CASSEGGGNQPQHF. For the CDR3, the DNA is TGTGCCAGCAGTGAAGGAGGGGGCAATCAGCCCCAGCATTTT.

V is TRBV5-1 and J is TRBJ2-5, with D unclear. The germline V gene encodes CDR1 SGHRS and CDR2 YFSETQ. The CDR3 runs 15 residues. Trimming removed 0 bases at V and 5 bases at J, with 14 bases between. CDR3 DNA: TGCGCCAGCAGCTTGGTTGTAGTGAGGAAGGAGACCCAGTACTTC. Its translation is CASSLVVVRKETQYF.

This clone was found a few times. The rearrangement uses TRBV2 and TRBJ2-1, with 11 positions matching TRBD2. CDR3 size: 16 residues. The trim removed 4 bases at V and 7 bases at J, leaving 9 bases unmatched. Germline loops: CDR1 SNHLY, CDR2 FYNNEI. CDR3 sequence reads: CASSGQLAGAGNEQFF. As DNA, the CDR3 is TGTGCCAGCAGTGGGCAACTAGCGGGAGCTGGGAATGAGCAGTTCTTC.

The V gene is TRBV5-6, the J gene TRBJ2-7; 7 bases are shared with TRBD2. This CDR3 spans 13 amino acids. The J segment lost 3 bases and the V segment lost 4 bases, leaving 4 bases of the junction unmatched. CDR1 is SGHDT and CDR2 is YYEEEE in the germline V gene. The CDR3 coding sequence is TGTGCCAGCAGCCCGGGACTATACTACGAGCAGTACTTC. This codes for CASSPGLYYEQYF.

The gene calls are TRBV2 and TRBJ1-2, with D possibly being TRBD1 (6 bases). The germline gives CDR1 SNHLY, CDR2 FYNNEI. V was clipped by 6 bases and J by 5 bases, with 19 bases between them. The CDR3 runs 15 residues. The CDR3 loop reads CASSGGSGTRYGYTF. Written as DNA, the CDR3 is TGTGCCAGCAGCGGGGGGAGCGGGACACGATATGGCTACACCTTC.

In this sample, this clone turned up a few times. The rearrangement links TRBV25-1 to TRBJ1-2, with 7 bases aligning to TRBD1. V gave up 4 bases and J gave up 0 bases; unmatched junction bases: 2. This CDR3 region has 14 residues. Germline V gene lookup returns CDR1 MGHDK and CDR2 SYGVNS. Written as DNA, the CDR3 is TGTGCCAGCAGTGGGGACAGTCCTAACTATGGCTACACCTTC. It encodes CASSGDSPNYGYTF.

This clone was observed a few times. The chain joins TRBV6-5 to TRBJ2-1, with 7 nucleotides matching TRBD2. There are 16 residues in the CDR3. V was pared by 0 bases and J by 8 bases, with 10 bases of the junction left unmatched. Looked up from germline, CDR1 is MNHEY and CDR2 is SVGAGI. The CDR3 protein is CASSYSGGGPSDEQFF. The DNA for the CDR3 is TGTGCCAGCAGTTACTCGGGGGGAGGGCCCTCTGATGAGCAGTTCTTC.

Only a few counts were recorded for this clone. As DNA, the CDR3 is TGTGCCACCAGCTGGACACGGAGCTCCTACGAGCAGTACTTC. This translates into CATSWTRSSYEQYF. The chain is built from TRBV15 and TRBJ2-7; TRBD1 is a possible D gene (5 bases). Looked up from germline, CDR1 is LNHNV and CDR2 is YYDKDF (reference sequence). Trimming shortened V by 5 bases and J by 0 bases, and 11 bases separated the two germline ends. The CDR3 loop spans 14 amino acids.

The V call is TRBV2, the J call TRBJ1-1; no reliable D call. This CDR3 has 13 residues. CDR1 and CDR2 (germline): SNHLY, FYNNEI. V lost 7 bases and J lost 5, with 14 bases in between. In nucleotides, the CDR3 is TGTGCCAGCAAAAAGACGGGTGGGACTGAAGCTTTCTTT. It is translated as CASKKTGGTEAFF.

The chain carries TRBV10-1 and TRBJ1-2; 8 bases align to TRBD1. In germline, CDR1 is WNHNN, CDR2 SYGVQD (reference sequence). The CDR3 runs to 14 residues. Trimming at V came to 3 bases and at J to 8 bases, leaving 8 bases not matched to a gene. The CDR3 nucleotides read TGCGCCAGCAGTGATGGATACAGGGGGGAAGGCTACACCTTC. Translated, it gives CASSDGYRGEGYTF.